This TCR beta chain is from a study of T cell changes during pregnancy in multiple sclerosis. This CDR3 contains 15 residues. Trimming cost V 5 bases and J 2 bases; bases outside gene matches: 6. Only in-frame clones appear in the TCRdb table, and some are missing; sequencing was by immunoSEQ multiplex PCR. The data show tens of thousands of clones, around 89% seen once. This specimen consisted of CD8+ T cells from peripheral blood mononuclear cells, obtained in the third trimester of pregnancy. The chain recombines TRBV23-1 with TRBJ1-5; TRBD1 agrees at 7 bases. TRBV23-1 is filed as an ORF, its function uncertain. This clonotype was sampled from a female donor with multiple sclerosis, enrolled in a pregnancy study. The CDR3 region is CASSFRDSGNQPQHF. Written as DNA, the CDR3 is TGCGCCAGCAGTTTCCGGGACAGTGGCAATCAGCCCCAGCATTTT.